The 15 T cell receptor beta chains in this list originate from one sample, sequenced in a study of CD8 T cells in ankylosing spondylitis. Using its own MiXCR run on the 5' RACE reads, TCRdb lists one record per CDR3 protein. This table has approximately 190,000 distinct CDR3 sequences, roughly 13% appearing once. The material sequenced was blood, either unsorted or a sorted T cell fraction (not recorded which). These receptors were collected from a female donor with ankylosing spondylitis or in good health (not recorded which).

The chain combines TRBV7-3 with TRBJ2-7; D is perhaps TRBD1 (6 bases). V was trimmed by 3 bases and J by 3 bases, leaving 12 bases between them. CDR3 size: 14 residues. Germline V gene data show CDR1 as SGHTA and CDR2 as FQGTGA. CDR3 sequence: CASSLGPGDYEQYF. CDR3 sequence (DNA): TGTGCCAGCAGCTTGGGTCCAGGGGACTACGAGCAGTACTTC.

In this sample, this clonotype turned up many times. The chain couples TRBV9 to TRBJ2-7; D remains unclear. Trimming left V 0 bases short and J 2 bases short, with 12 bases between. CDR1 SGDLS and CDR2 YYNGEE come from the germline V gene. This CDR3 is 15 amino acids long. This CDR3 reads CASSVGSGSTYEQYF. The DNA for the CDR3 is TGTGCCAGCAGCGTAGGGTCGGGTTCCACCTACGAGCAGTACTTC.

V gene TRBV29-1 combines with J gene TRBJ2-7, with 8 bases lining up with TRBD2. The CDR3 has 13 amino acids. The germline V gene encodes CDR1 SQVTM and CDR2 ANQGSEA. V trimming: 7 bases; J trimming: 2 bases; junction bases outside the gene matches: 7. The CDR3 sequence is CSARSGTTYEQYF. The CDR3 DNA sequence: TGCAGCGCCCGTAGCGGGACGACCTACGAGCAGTACTTC.

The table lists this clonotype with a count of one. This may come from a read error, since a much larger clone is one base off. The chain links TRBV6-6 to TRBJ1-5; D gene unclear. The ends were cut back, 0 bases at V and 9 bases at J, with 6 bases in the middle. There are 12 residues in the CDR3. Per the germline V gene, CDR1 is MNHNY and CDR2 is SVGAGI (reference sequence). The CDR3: CASSYSDRPQHF. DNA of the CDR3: TGTGCCAGCAGTTACTCGGATCGGCCCCAGCATTTT.

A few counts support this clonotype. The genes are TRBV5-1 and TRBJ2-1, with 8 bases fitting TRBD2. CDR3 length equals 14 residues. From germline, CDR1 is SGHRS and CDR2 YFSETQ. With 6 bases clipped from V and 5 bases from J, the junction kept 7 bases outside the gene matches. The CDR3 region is CASTGTSADNEQFF. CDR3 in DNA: TGCGCCAGCACCGGGACTAGTGCAGACAATGAGCAGTTCTTC.

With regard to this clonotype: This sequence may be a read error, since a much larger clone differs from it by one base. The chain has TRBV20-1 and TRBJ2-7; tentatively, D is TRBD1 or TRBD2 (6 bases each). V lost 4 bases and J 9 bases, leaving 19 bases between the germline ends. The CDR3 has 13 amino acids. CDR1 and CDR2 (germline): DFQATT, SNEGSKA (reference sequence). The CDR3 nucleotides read TGCAGTGCTAAGGGGGACTCCGATGTCCGGCAGTACTTC. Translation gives CSAKGDSDVRQYF.

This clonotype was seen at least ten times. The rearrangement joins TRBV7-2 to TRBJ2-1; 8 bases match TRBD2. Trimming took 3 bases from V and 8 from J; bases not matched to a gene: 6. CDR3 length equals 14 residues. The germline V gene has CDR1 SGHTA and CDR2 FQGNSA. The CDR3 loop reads CASSFRGGRDEQFF. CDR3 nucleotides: TGTGCCAGCAGCTTTCGGGGGGGTAGGGATGAGCAGTTCTTC.

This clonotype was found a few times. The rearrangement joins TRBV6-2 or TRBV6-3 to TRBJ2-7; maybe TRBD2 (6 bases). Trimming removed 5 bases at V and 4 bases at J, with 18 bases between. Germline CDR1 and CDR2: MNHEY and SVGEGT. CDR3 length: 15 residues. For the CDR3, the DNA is TGTGCCAGCAGTCCCGAGCGGGTATTGGGATACGAGCAGTACTTC. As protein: CASSPERVLGYEQYF.

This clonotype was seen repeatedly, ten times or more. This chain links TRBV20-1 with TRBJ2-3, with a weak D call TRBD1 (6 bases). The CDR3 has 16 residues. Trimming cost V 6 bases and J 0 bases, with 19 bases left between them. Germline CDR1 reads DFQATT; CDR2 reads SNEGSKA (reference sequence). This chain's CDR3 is CSALPSTGFSTDTQYF. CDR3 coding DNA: TGCAGTGCCCTACCTTCAACAGGGTTTAGCACAGATACGCAGTATTTT.

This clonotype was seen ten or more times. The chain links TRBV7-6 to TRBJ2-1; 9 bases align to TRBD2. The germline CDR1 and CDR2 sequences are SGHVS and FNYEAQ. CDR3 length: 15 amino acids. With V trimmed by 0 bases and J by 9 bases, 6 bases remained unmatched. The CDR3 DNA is TGTGCCAGCAGCTTAGCGGCGGGAGGGGGGTTTGAGCAGTTCTTC. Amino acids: CASSLAAGGGFEQFF.

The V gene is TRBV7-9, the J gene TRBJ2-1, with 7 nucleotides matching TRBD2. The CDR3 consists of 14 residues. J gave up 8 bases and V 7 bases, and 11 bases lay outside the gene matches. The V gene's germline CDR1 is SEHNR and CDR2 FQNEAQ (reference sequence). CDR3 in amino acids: CASNHPGGVDEQFF. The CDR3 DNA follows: TGTGCCAGCAACCACCCGGGGGGAGTAGATGAGCAGTTCTTC.

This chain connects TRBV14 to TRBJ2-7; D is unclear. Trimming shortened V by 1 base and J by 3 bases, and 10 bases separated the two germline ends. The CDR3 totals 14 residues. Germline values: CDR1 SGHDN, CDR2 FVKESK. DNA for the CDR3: TGTGCCAGCAGCCAAGGGTTCGGTCACTACGAGCAGTACTTC. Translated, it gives CASSQGFGHYEQYF.

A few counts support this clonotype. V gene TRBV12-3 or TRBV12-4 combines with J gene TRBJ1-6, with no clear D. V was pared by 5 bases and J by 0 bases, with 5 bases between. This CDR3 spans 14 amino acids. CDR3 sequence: CASSESSYNSPLHF. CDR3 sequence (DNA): TGTGCCAGCAGTGAGAGCTCCTATAATTCACCCCTCCACTTT.

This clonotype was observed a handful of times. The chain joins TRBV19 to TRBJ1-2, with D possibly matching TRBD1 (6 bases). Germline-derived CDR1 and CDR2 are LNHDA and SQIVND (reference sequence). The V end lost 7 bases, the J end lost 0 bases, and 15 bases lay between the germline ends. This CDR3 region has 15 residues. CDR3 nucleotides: TGTGCCAGTAACCCCTCCACAGGGTCTAACTATGGCTACACCTTC. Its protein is CASNPSTGSNYGYTF.

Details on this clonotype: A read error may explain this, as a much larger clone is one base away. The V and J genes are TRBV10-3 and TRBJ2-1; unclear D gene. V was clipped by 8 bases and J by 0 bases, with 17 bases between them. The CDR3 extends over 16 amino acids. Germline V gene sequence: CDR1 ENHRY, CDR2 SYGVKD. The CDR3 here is CAIGKSGQSSYNEQFF. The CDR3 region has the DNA TGTGCCATCGGTAAGTCAGGTCAAAGCTCCTACAATGAGCAGTTCTTC.